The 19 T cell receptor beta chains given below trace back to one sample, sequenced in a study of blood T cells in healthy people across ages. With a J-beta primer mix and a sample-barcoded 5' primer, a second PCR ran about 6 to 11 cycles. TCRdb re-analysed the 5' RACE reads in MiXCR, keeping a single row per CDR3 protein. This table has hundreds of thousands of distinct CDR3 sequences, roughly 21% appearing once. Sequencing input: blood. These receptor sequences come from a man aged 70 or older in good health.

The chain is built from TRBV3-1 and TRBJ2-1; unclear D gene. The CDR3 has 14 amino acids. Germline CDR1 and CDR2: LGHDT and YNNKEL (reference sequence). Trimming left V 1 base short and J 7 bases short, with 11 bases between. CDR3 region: CASSQALPWNEQFF. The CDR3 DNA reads TGTGCCAGCAGCCAAGCGCTTCCCTGGAATGAGCAGTTCTTC.

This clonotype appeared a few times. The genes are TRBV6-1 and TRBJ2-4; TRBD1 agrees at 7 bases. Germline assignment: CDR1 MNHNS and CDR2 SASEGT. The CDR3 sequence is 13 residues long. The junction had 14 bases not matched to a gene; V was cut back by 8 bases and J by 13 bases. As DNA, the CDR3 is TGTGCCAGCCAAAATGACAGGGCAACCCCCCAGTACTTC. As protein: CASQNDRATPQYF.

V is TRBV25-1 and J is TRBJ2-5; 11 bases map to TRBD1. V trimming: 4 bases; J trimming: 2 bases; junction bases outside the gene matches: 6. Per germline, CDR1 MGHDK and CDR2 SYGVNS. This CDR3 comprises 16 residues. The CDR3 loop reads CASSGWDRGLQETQYF. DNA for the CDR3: TGTGCCAGCAGTGGATGGGACAGGGGGTTGCAAGAGACCCAGTACTTC.

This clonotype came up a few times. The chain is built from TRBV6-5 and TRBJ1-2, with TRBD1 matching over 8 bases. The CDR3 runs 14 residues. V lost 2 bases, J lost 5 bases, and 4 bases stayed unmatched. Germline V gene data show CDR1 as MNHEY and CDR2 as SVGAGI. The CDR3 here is CASSYKTGVYGYTF. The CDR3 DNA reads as TGTGCCAGCAGTTACAAGACAGGGGTATATGGCTACACCTTC.

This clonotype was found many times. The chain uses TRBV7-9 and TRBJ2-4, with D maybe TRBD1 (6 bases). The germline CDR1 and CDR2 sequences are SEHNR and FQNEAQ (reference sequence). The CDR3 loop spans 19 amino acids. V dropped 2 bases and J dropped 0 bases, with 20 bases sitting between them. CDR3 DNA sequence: TGTGCCAGCAGCTTAATGGCCTCCCGAGGACAGTCAGCCAAAAACATTCAGTACTTC. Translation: CASSLMASRGQSAKNIQYF.

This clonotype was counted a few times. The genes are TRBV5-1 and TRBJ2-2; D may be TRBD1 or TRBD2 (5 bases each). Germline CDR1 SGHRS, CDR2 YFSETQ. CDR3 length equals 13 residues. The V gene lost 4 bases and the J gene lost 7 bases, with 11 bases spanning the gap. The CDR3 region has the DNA TGCGCCAGCAGCCCTCTGAGGGGCGGGGAGCTGTTTTTT. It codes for CASSPLRGGELFF.

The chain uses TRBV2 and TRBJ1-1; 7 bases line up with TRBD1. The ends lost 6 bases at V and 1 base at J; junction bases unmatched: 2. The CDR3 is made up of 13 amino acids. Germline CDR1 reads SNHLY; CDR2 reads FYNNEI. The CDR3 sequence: CASRGTENTEAFF. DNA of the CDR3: TGTGCCAGCAGAGGGACAGAGAACACTGAAGCTTTCTTT.

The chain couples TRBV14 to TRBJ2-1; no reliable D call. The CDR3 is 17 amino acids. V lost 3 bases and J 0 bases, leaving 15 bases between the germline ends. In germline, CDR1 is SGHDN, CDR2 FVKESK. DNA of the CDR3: TGTGCCAGCAGCCACCAGTATACCCACAGCTCCTACAATGAGCAGTTCTTC. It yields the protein CASSHQYTHSSYNEQFF.

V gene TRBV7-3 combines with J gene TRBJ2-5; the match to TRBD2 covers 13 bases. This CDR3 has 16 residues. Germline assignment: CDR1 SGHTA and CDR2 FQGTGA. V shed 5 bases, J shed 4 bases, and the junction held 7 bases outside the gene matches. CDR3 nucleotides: TGTGCCAGCAGCCCGGGGACTAGCGGGACCCCAGAGACCCAGTACTTC. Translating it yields CASSPGTSGTPETQYF.

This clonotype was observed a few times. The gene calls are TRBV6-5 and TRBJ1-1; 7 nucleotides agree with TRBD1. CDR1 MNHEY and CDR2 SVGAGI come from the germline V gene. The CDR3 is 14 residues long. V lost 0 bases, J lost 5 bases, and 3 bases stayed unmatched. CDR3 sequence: CASSYSSDRTEAFF. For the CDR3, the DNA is TGTGCCAGCAGTTACTCCTCGGACAGGACTGAAGCTTTCTTT.

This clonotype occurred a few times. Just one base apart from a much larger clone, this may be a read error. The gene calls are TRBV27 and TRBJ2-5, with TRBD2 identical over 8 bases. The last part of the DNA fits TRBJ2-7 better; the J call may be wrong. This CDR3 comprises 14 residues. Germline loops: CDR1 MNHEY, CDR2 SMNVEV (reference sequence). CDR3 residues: CASSFTGGAYEQYF. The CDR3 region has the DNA TGTGCCAGCAGTTTCACCGGGGGGGCATACGAGCAGTACTTC.

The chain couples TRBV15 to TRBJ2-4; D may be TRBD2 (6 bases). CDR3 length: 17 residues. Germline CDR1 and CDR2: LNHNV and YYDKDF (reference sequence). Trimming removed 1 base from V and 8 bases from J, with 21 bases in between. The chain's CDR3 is CATSRVLLPGGEDIQYF. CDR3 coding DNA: TGTGCCACCAGCAGAGTCCTCTTACCAGGAGGGGAGGACATTCAGTACTTC.

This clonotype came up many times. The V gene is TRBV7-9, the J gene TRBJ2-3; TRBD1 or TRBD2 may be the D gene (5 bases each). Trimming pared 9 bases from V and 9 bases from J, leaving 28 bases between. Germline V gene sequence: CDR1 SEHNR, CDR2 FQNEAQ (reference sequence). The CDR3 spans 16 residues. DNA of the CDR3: TGTGCCAGTCTCCAGAGTGGGGCGAGCGGTGCTCAAACGCAGTATTTT. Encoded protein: CASLQSGASGAQTQYF.

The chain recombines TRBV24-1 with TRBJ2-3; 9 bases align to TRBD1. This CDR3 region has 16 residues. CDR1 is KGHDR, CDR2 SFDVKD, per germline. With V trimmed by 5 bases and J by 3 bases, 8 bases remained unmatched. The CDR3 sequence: CATSVGQGFGTDTQYF. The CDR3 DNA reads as TGTGCCACCAGTGTCGGACAGGGGTTTGGAACAGATACGCAGTATTTT.

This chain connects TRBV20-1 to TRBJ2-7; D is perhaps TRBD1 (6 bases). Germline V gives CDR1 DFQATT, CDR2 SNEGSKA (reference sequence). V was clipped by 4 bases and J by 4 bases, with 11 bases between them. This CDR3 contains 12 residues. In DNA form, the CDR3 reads TGCAGTGCTAAAGGGGGTAGTTACGAGCAGTACTTC. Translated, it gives CSAKGGSYEQYF.

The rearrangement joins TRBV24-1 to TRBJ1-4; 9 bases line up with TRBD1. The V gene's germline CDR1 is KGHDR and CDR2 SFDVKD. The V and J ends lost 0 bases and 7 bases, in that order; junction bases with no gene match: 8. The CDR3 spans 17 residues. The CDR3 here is CATSDLGTGFNGEKLFF. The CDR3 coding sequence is TGTGCCACCAGTGATTTGGGGACAGGGTTCAATGGTGAAAAACTGTTTTTT.

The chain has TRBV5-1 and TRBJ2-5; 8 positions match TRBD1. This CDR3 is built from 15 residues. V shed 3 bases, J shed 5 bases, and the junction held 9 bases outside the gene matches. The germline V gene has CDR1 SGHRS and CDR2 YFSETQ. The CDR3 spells CASSSPDRGEETQYF. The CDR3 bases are TGCGCCAGCAGCTCGCCAGACAGGGGTGAGGAGACCCAGTACTTC.

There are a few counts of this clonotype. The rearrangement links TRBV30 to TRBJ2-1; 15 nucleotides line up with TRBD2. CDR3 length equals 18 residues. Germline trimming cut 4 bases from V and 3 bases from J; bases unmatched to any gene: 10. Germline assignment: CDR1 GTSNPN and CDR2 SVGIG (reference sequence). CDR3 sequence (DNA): TGTGCCTGGAAGATGGGACTAGCGGGAGGATTGATCTACAATGAGCAGTTCTTC. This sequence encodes CAWKMGLAGGLIYNEQFF.

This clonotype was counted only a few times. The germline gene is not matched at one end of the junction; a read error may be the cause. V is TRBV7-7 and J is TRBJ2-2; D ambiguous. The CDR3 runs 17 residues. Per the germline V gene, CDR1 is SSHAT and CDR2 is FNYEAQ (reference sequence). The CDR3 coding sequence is TGTGCTAGCATCAAGACCGGCCTTATACTTAACACCGGGGAGCTGTTTTTT. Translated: CASIKTGLILNTGELFF.